The sample holds a few counts of the clone carrying this T cell receptor (beta chain). The target antigen is unknown. These data come from a study of T cells in Graves' hyperthyroidism and ophthalmopathy. Study-level information: Any treatment followed the collection of peripheral blood at initial diagnosis.

Researchers took RNA transcripts and amplified the TCR beta CDR3 regions from them. RT-PCR in the first round (using the HTBI primer set) targeted the TCR CDR3. MiXCR was run by TCRdb on the multiplex PCR reads, yielding one entry per CDR3 protein. The top ten clones hold over 45% of a sample with 500,000 to 650,000 distinct CDR3 sequences, about 20% of them seen once. Germline CDR1 is SEHNR and CDR2 is FQNEAQ (reference sequence). Trimming removed 5 bases at V and 4 bases at J, with 14 bases between. The CDR3 sequence is 14 residues long. Ophthalmopathy patients had Clinical Activity Score at least 3, NOSPECS grade at least 4, duration under 3 months. Regarding the study as a whole: Model predictions of ophthalmopathy came a median roughly 6.7 months before onset.

Material for sequencing was blood. The V and J genes are TRBV7-9 and TRBJ1-2, with a tentative D call TRBD1 (5 bases). This clonotype originated in a man aged 35 to 55 with Graves' ophthalmopathy. CDR3 nucleotide sequence: TGTGCCAGCAGCGCCTCGGCAGGGATCTATGGCTACACCTTC. It is translated as CASSASAGIYGYTF.